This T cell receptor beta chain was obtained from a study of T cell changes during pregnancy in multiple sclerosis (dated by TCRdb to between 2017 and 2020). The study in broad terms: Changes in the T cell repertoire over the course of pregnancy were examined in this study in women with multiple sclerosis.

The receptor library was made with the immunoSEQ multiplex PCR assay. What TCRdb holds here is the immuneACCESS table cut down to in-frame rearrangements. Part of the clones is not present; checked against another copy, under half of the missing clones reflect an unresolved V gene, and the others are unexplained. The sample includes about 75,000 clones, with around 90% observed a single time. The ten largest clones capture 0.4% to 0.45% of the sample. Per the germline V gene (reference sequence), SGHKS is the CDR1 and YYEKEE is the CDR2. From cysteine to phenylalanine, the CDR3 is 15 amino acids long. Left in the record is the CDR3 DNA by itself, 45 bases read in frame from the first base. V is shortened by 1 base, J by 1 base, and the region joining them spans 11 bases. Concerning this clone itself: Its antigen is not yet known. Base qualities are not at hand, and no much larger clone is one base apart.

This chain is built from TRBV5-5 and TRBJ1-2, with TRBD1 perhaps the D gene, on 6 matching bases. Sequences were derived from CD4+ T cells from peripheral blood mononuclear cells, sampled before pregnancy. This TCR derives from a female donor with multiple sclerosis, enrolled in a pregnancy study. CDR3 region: CASSLRDNINYGYTF. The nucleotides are TGTGCCAGCAGCTTGCGGGACAATATTAACTATGGCTACACCTTC.